The clone carrying this TCR beta chain was observed many times. Its antigen remains unknown. Molecular barcoded adaptors covering alpha/delta and beta/gamma chains were used on 400 ng RNA. A single record per CDR3 protein comes from TCRdb applying MiXCR to the reads. The sample shows about 86,000 distinct CDR3 sequences, over 9% of them seen only once. The record originates from a study of read filtering for tumor transcriptome and immune sequencing. Study summary: R-ISS stage counts were about 8 for I, 15 to 20 for II, 7 for III.

The CDR3 length is 15 residues. V was clipped by 2 bases and J by 2 bases, with 7 bases between them. Per the germline V gene, CDR1 is MNHEY and CDR2 is SVGAGI. Study-wide findings and caveats: IR-seq captured clonotypes deeper and more reliably than RNA-seq. Single-read clonotypes: 80% to 90% of IR-seq clonotypes (around 3.5% of reads), 74.6% of RNA-seq clonotypes (under 50% of reads).

The V gene is TRBV6-5, the J gene TRBJ2-6; D is unclear. This clonotype was sampled from a donor at least 40 years old with multiple myeloma. The sequenced material came from a population of CD138-negative cells sorted from bone marrow. The DNA for the CDR3 is TGTGCCAGCAGTTACGGTTCTGCTGGGGCCAACGTCCTGACTTTC. Its translation: CASSYGSAGANVLTF.